The 17 T cell receptor beta chains reported below all come from one sample, sequenced in a study of T cell responses to AZD1222 COVID-19 vaccine. Assay: immunoSEQ multiplex PCR; the TCRdb copy retains only in-frame clones and omits some. Of around 75,000 clones listed, roughly 88% are singletons. Sample: peripheral blood, taken 28 days after the second dose of the MenACWY control vaccine. These receptors all stem from an adult who received the MenACWY meningococcal vaccine as a control.

This clone was seen a few times. CDR3 amino acids: CASSSPGLATFTQYF. CDR3 coding DNA: TGTGCCAGCAGCTCACCGGGACTAGCGACGTTCACGCAGTATTTT. The rearrangement uses TRBV11-3 and TRBJ2-3; 10 nucleotides align to TRBD2. The J segment lost 9 bases and the V segment lost 4 bases, leaving 10 bases of the junction unmatched. Germline CDR1 SGHNT, CDR2 YENEEA. The CDR3 is 15 residues long.

This chain joins TRBV3-1 (or the pseudogene TRBV3-2) and TRBJ1-4, with D maybe TRBD1 (5 bases). Between the trimmed V and J ends, which lost 2 bases and 7 bases, there was a span of 14 bases. The CDR3 has 15 residues. Germline V gene sequence: CDR1 LGHDT, CDR2 YNNKEL (reference sequence). CDR3 nucleotides: TGTGCCAGCAGCCAAAGGGGAGGGATGGGTGAAAAACTGTTTTTT. The encoded protein is CASSQRGGMGEKLFF.

The chain uses TRBV19 and TRBJ2-1; 9 bases are shared with TRBD2. The CDR3 has 20 amino acids. Looked up from germline, CDR1 is LNHDA and CDR2 is SQIVND (reference sequence). The J segment lost 8 bases and the V segment lost 4 bases, leaving 24 bases of the junction unmatched. The CDR3 DNA sequence: TGTGCCAGTAGTACCCTCTCAGAGGCGGGGGGGCCAGCAGGTCGAGATGAGCAGTTCTTC. Translating gives CASSTLSEAGGPAGRDEQFF.

The chain employs TRBV7-3 and TRBJ2-3, with 9 bases matching TRBD2. V lost 6 bases and J lost 0; bases outside the gene matches: 4. This CDR3 spans 15 amino acids. Per germline, CDR1 SGHTA and CDR2 FQGTGA. The CDR3 loop reads CASSSSGASTDTQYF. CDR3 coding DNA: TGTGCCAGCAGTTCTAGCGGGGCGAGCACAGATACGCAGTATTTT.

Note on this clone: One end of the junction fails to match germline, which may point to a read error. The chain links TRBV10-2 to TRBJ2-2; 10 nucleotides line up with TRBD2. The CDR3 is 16 amino acids. Germline CDR1 WSHSY, CDR2 SAAADI. CDR3 loop: CARRGLSGGAGGELFF. DNA of the CDR3: TGCGCCCGCAGGGGGCTCAGCGGGGGGGCCGGCGGGGAGCTGTTTTTT.

This chain joins TRBV2 and TRBJ2-3; TRBD2 agrees at 8 bases. V gave up 5 bases and J gave up 4 bases; unmatched junction bases: 14. The germline CDR1 and CDR2 sequences are SNHLY and FYNNEI. This CDR3 region has 17 residues. CDR3 nucleotides: TGTGCCAGCAGTCCCTCGGGACTAGAACGCCATTCAGATACGCAGTATTTT. Translated: CASSPSGLERHSDTQYF.

The rearrangement joins TRBV9 to TRBJ1-1; a weak D match, TRBD1 (6 bases). CDR1 SGDLS and CDR2 YYNGEE come from the germline V gene. V lost 1 base to trimming and J lost 0 bases, with 13 bases between them. This CDR3 spans 16 amino acids. This CDR3 reads CASSVNRDGLNTEAFF. The CDR3 DNA reads TGTGCCAGCAGCGTAAACAGGGACGGGCTGAACACTGAAGCTTTCTTT.

The gene calls are TRBV29-1 and TRBJ1-1, with D unclear. The ends were cut back, 0 bases at V and 0 bases at J, with 11 bases in the middle. Germline V gene sequence: CDR1 SQVTM, CDR2 ANQGSEA. The CDR3 runs to 15 residues. CDR3 amino acids: CSVEDGGWMNTEAFF. In nucleotides, the CDR3 is TGCAGCGTTGAAGATGGAGGGTGGATGAACACTGAAGCTTTCTTT.

V and J are TRBV30 and TRBJ1-1; D uncertain. Trimming took off 8 bases at V and 0 bases at J, with 13 bases between the two ends. CDR1 is GTSNPN, CDR2 SVGIG, per germline (reference sequence). The CDR3 is made up of 13 amino acids. CDR3 protein: CALERTMNTEAFF. In DNA, the CDR3 is TGTGCCCTAGAAAGGACCATGAACACTGAAGCTTTCTTT.

This chain connects TRBV7-8 to TRBJ1-2, with 7 nucleotides matching TRBD1. In germline, CDR1 is SGHVS, CDR2 FQNEAQ. V dropped 0 bases and J dropped 13; count of bases not matched to a gene: 8. The CDR3 runs 13 residues. The CDR3 is CASSLAVTGWPTF. The CDR3 DNA sequence: TGTGCCAGCAGCTTAGCGGTGACAGGGTGGCCCACCTTC.

The V gene is TRBV11-2, the J gene TRBJ2-7; 7 nucleotides line up with TRBD1. CDR3 size: 14 residues. Germline V gene lookup returns CDR1 SGHAT and CDR2 FQNNGV. V gave up 2 bases and J gave up 2 bases; unmatched junction bases: 3. The CDR3 region has the DNA TGTGCCAGCAGCTTATCCGGGACAGCCTACGAGCAGTACTTC. Encoded protein: CASSLSGTAYEQYF.

The V and J genes are TRBV4-2 and TRBJ2-3; D not resolved. Trimming pared 3 bases from V and 6 bases from J, leaving 7 bases between. Per the germline V gene, CDR1 is LGHNA and CDR2 is YNFKEQ. The length of the CDR3 is 12 residues. CDR3 DNA sequence: TGTGCCAGCAGCCAGGTCGGCGATACGCAGTATTTT. Translating it yields CASSQVGDTQYF.

The V gene is TRBV3-1 (or the pseudogene TRBV3-2), the J gene TRBJ1-3; D gene unclear. The CDR3 extends over 14 amino acids. Germline lookup yields CDR1 LGHDT and CDR2 YNNKEL (reference sequence). V lost 4 bases and J 4 bases, leaving 11 bases between the germline ends. CDR3 sequence (DNA): TGTGCCAGCAGCCCGCCGGGGAGAGGAAACACCATATATTTT. This codes for CASSPPGRGNTIYF.

The chain links TRBV1 to TRBJ2-7; the listed D gene, TRBD1, was not tested against the DNA. TRBV1 is a listed pseudogene. The CDR3 length is 15 residues. This CDR3 reads CTSSPPPGTGYEQYF. In DNA, the CDR3 is TGCACCAGCAGCCCACCCCCCGGGACAGGGTACGAGCAGTACTTC.

The chain carries TRBV19 and TRBJ1-5; TRBD1 agrees at 8 bases. From germline, CDR1 is LNHDA and CDR2 SQIVND (reference sequence). This CDR3 has 16 amino acids. V gave up 5 bases and J gave up 3 bases; unmatched junction bases: 9. The CDR3 reads CASSLTGTGDNQPQHF. DNA for the CDR3: TGTGCCAGTAGTCTTACCGGGACAGGCGACAATCAGCCCCAGCATTTT.

This chain uses TRBV11-2 with TRBJ1-4, with 8 positions matching TRBD1. V trimming: 6 bases; J trimming: 8 bases; junction bases outside the gene matches: 8. This CDR3 is 14 amino acids long. The germline V gene has CDR1 SGHAT and CDR2 FQNNGV. The CDR3 is CASSQDRDWEKLFF. DNA of the CDR3: TGTGCCAGCAGTCAGGACAGGGACTGGGAAAAACTGTTTTTT.

The rearrangement links TRBV19 to TRBJ2-3; the D gene is possibly TRBD1 (5 bases). Per the germline V gene, CDR1 is LNHDA and CDR2 is SQIVND (reference sequence). The CDR3 totals 11 residues. Trimming removed 5 bases from V and 9 bases from J, with 9 bases in between. The CDR3 here is CASSQDTTQYF. The CDR3, as DNA: TGTGCCAGTAGTCAGGACACGACGCAGTATTTT. Full variable domain (outside the CDR3, taken from reference TRBV19 and TRBJ2-3): DGGITQSPKYLFRKEGQNVTLSCEQNLNHDAMYWYRQDPGQGLRLIYYSQIVNDFQKGDIAEGYSVSREKKESFPLTVTSAQKNPTAFYLCASSQDTTQYFGPGTRLTVL.